The 5 T cell receptor beta chains in this list originate from one sample, sequenced in a study of human T cells and chemical hapten exposure. As to time point: patch test 2, 6 weeks after DPC sensitization. Treatment of the sample: therapeutic diphenylcyclopropenone sensitization with weekly scalp DPC. One entry per CDR3 protein results from TCRdb running MiXCR on the RACE reads. The data show about 140,000 distinct CDR3 sequences, roughly 10% seen once. The sequencing here drew on whole blood, taken in connection with sensitization to the hapten diphenylcyclopropenone (DPC). All receptors derive from a woman aged 45-65 years with alopecia areata. Some clones in this sample may be carry-over from other donors' samples.

This clonotype has more than one count but fewer than ten. The J gene is TRBJ2-5, the V gene TRBV7-9, with D hard to call. The CDR3 runs 14 residues. Trimming shortened V by 1 base and J by 4 bases, and 10 bases separated the two germline ends. Germline CDR1 and CDR2: SEHNR and FQNEAQ (reference sequence). CDR3 sequence: CASSLGRVGETQYF. The CDR3 region has the DNA TGTGCCAGCAGCTTAGGACGGGTTGGAGAGACCCAGTACTTC.

This clonotype was counted at least ten times. The chain carries TRBV5-5 and TRBJ2-7, with TRBD1 matching over 7 bases. This CDR3 region has 13 residues. The germline CDR1 and CDR2 sequences are SGHKS and YYEKEE (reference sequence). The J segment lost 3 bases and the V segment lost 5 bases, leaving 5 bases of the junction unmatched. The CDR3 DNA is TGTGCCAGCAGACGGGACAGCAACTACGAGCAGTACTTC. It encodes CASRRDSNYEQYF.

The table lists this clonotype with a few counts. J is TRBJ2-7 and V is TRBV29-1; possibly TRBD1 or TRBD2 for D (5 bases each). Germline V CDR1 and CDR2: SQVTM, ANQGSEA. Between the trimmed V and J ends, which lost 8 bases and 4 bases, there was a span of 15 bases. This CDR3 comprises 12 residues. The CDR3 here is CSYSEGSYEQYF. The DNA of the CDR3 is TGCAGCTATTCCGAGGGGTCATACGAGCAGTACTTC.

The chain recombines TRBV6-1 with TRBJ2-7, with 10 positions matching TRBD2. The J segment lost 2 bases and the V segment lost 7 bases, leaving 5 bases of the junction unmatched. Germline CDR1 reads MNHNS; CDR2 reads SASEGT. The CDR3 covers 14 residues. The CDR3 spells CASTRTSGAYEQYF. The CDR3 DNA sequence: TGTGCCAGCACCCGGACTAGCGGCGCCTACGAGCAGTACTTC.

This clonotype was picked up a small number of times. V and J are TRBV6-5 and TRBJ2-2, with TRBD2 matching over 10 bases. This CDR3 region has 14 residues. The germline gives CDR1 MNHEY, CDR2 SVGAGI. J gave up 7 bases and V 6 bases, and 5 bases lay outside the gene matches. CDR3 loop: CASSRAGGIGELFF. In DNA, the CDR3 is TGTGCCAGCAGCCGAGCGGGAGGGATCGGGGAGCTGTTTTTT.